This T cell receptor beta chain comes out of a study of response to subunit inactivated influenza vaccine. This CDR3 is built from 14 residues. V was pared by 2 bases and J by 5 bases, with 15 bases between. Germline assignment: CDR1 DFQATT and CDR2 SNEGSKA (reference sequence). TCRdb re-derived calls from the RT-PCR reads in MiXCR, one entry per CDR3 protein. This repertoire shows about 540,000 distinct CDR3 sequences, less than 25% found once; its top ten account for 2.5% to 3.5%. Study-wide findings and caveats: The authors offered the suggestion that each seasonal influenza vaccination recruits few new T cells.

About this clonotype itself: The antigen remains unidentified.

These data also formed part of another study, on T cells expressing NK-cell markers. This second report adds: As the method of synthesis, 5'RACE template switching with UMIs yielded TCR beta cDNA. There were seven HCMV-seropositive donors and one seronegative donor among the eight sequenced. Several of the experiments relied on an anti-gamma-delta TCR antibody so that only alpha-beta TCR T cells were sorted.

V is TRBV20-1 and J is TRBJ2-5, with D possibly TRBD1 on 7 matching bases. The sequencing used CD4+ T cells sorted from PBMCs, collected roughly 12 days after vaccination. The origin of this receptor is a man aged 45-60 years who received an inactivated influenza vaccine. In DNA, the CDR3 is TGCAGTGCTAGATTCCAGGGGGGACGGGAGACCCAGTACTTC. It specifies CSARFQGGRETQYF.